This TCR beta chain was identified during a study of blood T cell repertoires in COVID-19. Across the study: The samples span acute and convalescent COVID-19 from the United States, Italy and Spain. T cells, B-cell-depleted T cells, or PBMCs supplied cDNA or gDNA.

Method: immunoSEQ multiplex PCR; TCRdb's copy keeps in-frame clones and lacks some. In the table there are 350,000 or so clones, around nine tenths of which are singletons. No more than 2 weeks before study entry, exposed participants had met a case of COVID-19. Input material: PBMCs or T cells enriched from blood (not recorded which). This receptor was obtained from a woman under 40 who had been exposed to COVID-19.

The CDR3 nucleotides read TGTGCCAGCACCATACAGGGGAACACTGAAGCTTTCTTT. It yields the protein CASTIQGNTEAFF. The chain links TRBV12-3 or TRBV12-4 to TRBJ1-1, with D perhaps matching TRBD1 (6 bases). The CDR3 consists of 13 residues. V lost 7 bases, J lost 1 base, and 10 bases lay in between.